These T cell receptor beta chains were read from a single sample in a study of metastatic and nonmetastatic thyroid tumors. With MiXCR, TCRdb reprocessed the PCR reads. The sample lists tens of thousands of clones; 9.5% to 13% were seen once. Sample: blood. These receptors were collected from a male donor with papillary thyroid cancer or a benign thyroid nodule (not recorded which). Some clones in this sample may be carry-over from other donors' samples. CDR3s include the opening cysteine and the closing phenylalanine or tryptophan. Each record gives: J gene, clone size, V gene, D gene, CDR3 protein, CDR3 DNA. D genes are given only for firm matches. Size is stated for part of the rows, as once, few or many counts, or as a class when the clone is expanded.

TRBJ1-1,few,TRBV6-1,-,CASSPYRVVTEAFF,TGTGCCAGCAGTCCATACAGGGTGGTCACTGAAGCTTTCTTT
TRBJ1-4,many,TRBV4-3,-,CASSQERVLNEKLFF,TGCGCCAGCAGCCAAGAAAGGGTTTTGAATGAAAAACTGTTTTTT
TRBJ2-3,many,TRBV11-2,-,CASSLVSPVTDTQYF,TGTGCCAGCAGCTTAGTGAGCCCGGTAACCGATACGCAGTATTTT
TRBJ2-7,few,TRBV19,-,CASSTRRRGVYEQYF,TGTGCCAGTAGTACACGCCGAAGAGGAGTATACGAGCAGTACTTC
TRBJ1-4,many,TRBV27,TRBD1,CASSKTGQVEKLFF,TGTGCCAGCAGTAAAACGGGACAGGTTGAAAAACTGTTTTTT
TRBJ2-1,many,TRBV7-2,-,CASTQRASSANNEQFF,TGTGCCAGCACCCAGAGGGCTAGCTCAGCAAACAATGAGCAGTTCTTC
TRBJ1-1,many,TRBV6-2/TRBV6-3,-,CASRSGLSLTEAFF,TGTGCCAGCAGGTCCGGACTGTCATTGACTGAAGCTTTCTTT
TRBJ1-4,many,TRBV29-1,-,CSVQGAFNEKLFF,TGCAGCGTTCAAGGGGCCTTTAATGAAAAACTGTTTTTT
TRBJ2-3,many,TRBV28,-,CASRAPSAPTDTQYF,TGTGCCAGCAGAGCTCCCAGCGCGCCGACGGATACGCAGTATTTT
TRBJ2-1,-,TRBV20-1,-,CSAPRSGGPYNEQFF,TGCAGTGCCCCAAGGTCCGGGGGCCCCTACAATGAGCAGTTCTTC
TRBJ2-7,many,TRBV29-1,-,CSVGWDRSPYEQYF,TGCAGCGTAGGGTGGGACCGCAGTCCCTACGAGCAGTACTTC
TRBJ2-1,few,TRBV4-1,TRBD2,CASSPYVAGDNEQFF,TGCGCCAGCAGCCCCTACGTAGCGGGAGACAATGAGCAGTTCTTC
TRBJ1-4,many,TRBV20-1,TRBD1,CSAPNPGQGVEKLFF,TGCAGTGCCCCAAATCCGGGACAGGGAGTCGAAAAACTGTTTTTT
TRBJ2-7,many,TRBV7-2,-,CASSLVLGLYEQYF,TGTGCCAGCAGCTTAGTGCTAGGTCTCTACGAGCAGTACTTC
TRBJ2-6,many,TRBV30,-,CAWSRGSGANVLTF,TGTGCCTGGAGTCGCGGATCTGGGGCCAACGTCCTGACTTTC
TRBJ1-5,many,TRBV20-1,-,CSAQQGKQPQHF,TGCAGTGCTCAACAGGGAAAGCAGCCCCAGCATTTT
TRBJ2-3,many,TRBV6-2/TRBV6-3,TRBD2,CASTPLDEGLSSTDTQYF,TGTGCCAGCACCCCCCTCGACGAGGGACTATCTAGCACAGATACGCAGTATTTT
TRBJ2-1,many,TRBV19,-,CASSILSTLASHNEQFF,TGTGCCAGTAGTATTCTAAGCACCCTTGCTTCCCACAATGAGCAGTTCTTC
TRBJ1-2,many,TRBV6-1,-,CASSDFNHGYTF,TGTGCCAGCAGCGACTTCAATCATGGCTACACCTTC
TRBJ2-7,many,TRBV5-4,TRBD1,CASSLGVDRGYEQYF,TGTGCCAGCAGCTTGGGGGTAGACAGGGGCTACGAGCAGTACTTC
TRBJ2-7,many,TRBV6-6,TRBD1,CASSYAVTPGQGYEQYF,TGTGCCAGCAGTTACGCAGTCACCCCGGGACAGGGCTACGAGCAGTACTTC
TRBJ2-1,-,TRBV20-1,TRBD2,CSARGERDYNEQFF,TGCAGTGCTAGGGGGGAGCGGGACTACAATGAGCAGTTCTTC
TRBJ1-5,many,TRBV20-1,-,CSARDRVGNQPQHF,TGCAGTGCTAGAGACAGGGTGGGAAATCAGCCCCAGCATTTT
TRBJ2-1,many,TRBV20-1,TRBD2,CSARDPSGSSYNEQFF,TGCAGTGCTAGAGATCCTAGCGGGAGCTCCTACAATGAGCAGTTCTTC
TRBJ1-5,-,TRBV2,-,CASSEGPGTNQPQHF,TGTGCCAGCAGTGAAGGACCAGGGACCAATCAGCCCCAGCATTTT
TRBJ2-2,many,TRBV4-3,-,CASSQGSGILSGELFF,TGCGCCAGCAGCCAAGGCTCAGGGATCCTGTCCGGGGAGCTGTTTTTT
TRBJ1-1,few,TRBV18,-,CASSQTSTLGVGEAFF,TGTGCCAGCTCTCAGACATCTACCCTTGGGGTAGGTGAAGCTTTCTTT
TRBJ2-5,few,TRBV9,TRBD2,CASSVEAGGRGETQYF,TGTGCCAGCAGCGTAGAGGCGGGAGGGAGGGGAGAGACCCAGTACTTC
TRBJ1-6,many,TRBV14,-,CASSLRTNSPLHF,TGTGCCAGCAGCCTAAGAACTAACTCACCCCTCCACTTT
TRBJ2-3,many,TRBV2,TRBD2,CASSRLAADTQYF,TGTGCCAGCAGTCGACTAGCAGCAGATACGCAGTATTTT
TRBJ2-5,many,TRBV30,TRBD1,CAWSTGTGKPETQYF,TGTGCCTGGAGTACCGGGACAGGGAAACCTGAGACCCAGTACTTC
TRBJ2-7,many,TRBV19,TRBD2,CASSTPLAGGTYEQYF,TGTGCCAGTAGTACCCCACTAGCGGGAGGCACCTACGAGCAGTACTTC
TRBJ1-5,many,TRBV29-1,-,CSVWRLGLSNQPQHF,TGCAGCGTTTGGAGACTCGGACTGAGCAATCAGCCCCAGCATTTT
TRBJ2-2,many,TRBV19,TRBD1,CASKIGTGMNTGELFF,TGTGCCAGTAAAATCGGGACAGGTATGAACACCGGGGAGCTGTTTTTT
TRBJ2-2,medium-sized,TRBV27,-,CASSFVVANTGELFF,TGTGCCAGCAGTTTTGTGGTAGCGAACACCGGGGAGCTGTTTTTT
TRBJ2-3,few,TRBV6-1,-,CASSENSGPTDTQYF,TGTGCCAGCAGCGAAAATAGCGGTCCCACAGATACGCAGTATTTT
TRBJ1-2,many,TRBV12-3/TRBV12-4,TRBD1,CASLQGAGFYGYTF,TGTGCCAGCCTACAGGGGGCAGGATTCTATGGCTACACCTTC
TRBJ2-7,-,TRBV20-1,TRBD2,CSARIGTSGKTYEQYF,TGCAGTGCTAGAATCGGGACTAGCGGGAAGACCTACGAGCAGTACTTC
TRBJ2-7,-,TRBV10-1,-,CASSPSPWVGQYF,TGCGCCAGCAGCCCGAGCCCATGGGTCGGGCAGTACTTC
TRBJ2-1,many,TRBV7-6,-,CASSPLGWEQFF,TGTGCCAGCAGCCCTCTCGGGTGGGAGCAGTTCTTC
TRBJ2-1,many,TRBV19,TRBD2,CASRYRGLTSGSNEQFF,TGTGCCAGTCGTTACAGGGGACTGACTAGCGGGAGCAATGAGCAGTTCTTC
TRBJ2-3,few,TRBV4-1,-,CASRRTVTDTQYF,TGCGCCAGCAGGAGGACCGTTACAGATACGCAGTATTTT
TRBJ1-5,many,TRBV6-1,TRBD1,CASSERHRGGNQPQHF,TGTGCCAGCAGTGAAAGGCACAGGGGGGGGAATCAGCCCCAGCATTTT
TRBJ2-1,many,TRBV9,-,CASSPTPGLDYNEQFF,TGTGCCAGCAGCCCAACACCCGGACTGGACTACAATGAGCAGTTCTTC
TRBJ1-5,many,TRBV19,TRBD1,CASRTGVGNQPQHF,TGTGCCAGCCGGACAGGGGTCGGCAATCAGCCCCAGCATTTT
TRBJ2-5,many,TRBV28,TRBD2,CASSGTSGTQETQYF,TGTGCCAGCAGTGGGACTAGCGGGACCCAAGAGACCCAGTACTTC
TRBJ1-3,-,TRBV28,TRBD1,CAISPTGARTGNTIYF,TGTGCCATCAGTCCAACAGGGGCCCGTACTGGAAACACCATATATTTT
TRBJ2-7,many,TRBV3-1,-,CASSQSYEQYF,TGTGCCAGCAGCCAATCCTACGAGCAGTACTTC